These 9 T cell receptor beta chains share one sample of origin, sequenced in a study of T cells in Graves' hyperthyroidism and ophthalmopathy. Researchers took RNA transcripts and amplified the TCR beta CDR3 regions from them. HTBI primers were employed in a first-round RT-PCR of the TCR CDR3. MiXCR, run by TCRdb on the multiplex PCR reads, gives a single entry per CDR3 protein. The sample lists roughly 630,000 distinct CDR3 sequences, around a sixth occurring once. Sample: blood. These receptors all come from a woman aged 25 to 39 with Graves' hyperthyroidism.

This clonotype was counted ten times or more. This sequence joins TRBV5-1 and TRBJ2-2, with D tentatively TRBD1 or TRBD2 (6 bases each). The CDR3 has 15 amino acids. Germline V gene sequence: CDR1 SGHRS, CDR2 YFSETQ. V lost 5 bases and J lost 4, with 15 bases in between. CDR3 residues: CASRGRLGGTGELFF. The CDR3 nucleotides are TGCGCCAGCAGGGGACGACTAGGGGGCACCGGGGAGCTGTTTTTT.

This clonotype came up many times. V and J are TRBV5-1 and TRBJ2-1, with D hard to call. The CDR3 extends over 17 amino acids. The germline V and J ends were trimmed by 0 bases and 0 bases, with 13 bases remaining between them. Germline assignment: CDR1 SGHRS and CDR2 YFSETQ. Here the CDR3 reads CASSLARISSSYNEQFF. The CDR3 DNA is TGCGCCAGCAGCTTGGCCAGGATCTCGAGCTCCTACAATGAGCAGTTCTTC.

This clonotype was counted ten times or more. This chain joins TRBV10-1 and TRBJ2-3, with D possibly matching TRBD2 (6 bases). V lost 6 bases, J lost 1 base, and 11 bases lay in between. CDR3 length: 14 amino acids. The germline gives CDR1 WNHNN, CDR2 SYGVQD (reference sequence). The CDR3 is CASSRDSRTDTQYF. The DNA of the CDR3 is TGCGCCAGCAGCCGGGACTCACGCACAGATACGCAGTATTTT.

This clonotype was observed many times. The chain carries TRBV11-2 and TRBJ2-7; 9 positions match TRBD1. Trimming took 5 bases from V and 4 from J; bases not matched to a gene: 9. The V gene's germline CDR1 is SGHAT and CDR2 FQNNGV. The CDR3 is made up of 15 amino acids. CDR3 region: CASSPRPGTGYEQYF. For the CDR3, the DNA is TGTGCCAGCAGCCCCCGTCCCGGGACAGGGTACGAGCAGTACTTC.

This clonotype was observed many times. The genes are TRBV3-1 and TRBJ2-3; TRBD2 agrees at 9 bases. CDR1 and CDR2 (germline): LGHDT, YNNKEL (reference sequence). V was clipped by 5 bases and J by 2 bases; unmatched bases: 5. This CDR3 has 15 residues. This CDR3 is CASSLAGDDTDTQYF. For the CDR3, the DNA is TGTGCCAGCAGCTTAGCGGGAGACGACACAGATACGCAGTATTTT.

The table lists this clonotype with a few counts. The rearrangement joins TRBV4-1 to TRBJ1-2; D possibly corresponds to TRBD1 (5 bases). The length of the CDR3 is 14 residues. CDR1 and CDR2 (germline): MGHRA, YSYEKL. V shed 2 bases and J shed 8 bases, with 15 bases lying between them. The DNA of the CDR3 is TGCGCCAGCAGCCAACTCCCCCCAGGGAGCGGCTACACCTTC. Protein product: CASSQLPPGSGYTF.

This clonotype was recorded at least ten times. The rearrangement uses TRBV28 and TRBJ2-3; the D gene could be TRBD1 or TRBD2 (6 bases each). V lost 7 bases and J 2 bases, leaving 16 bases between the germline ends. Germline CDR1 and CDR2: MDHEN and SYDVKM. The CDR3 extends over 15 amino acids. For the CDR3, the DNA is TGTGCCAGCAAGATGGGGGGCCTTAACACAGATACGCAGTATTTT. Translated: CASKMGGLNTDTQYF.

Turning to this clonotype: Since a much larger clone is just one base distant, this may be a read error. The CDR3 region has the DNA TGTGCCAGCAGTTACGGACAGATCAATCAGCCCCAGCATTTT. Protein sequence: CASSYGQINQPQHF. The gene calls are TRBV6-2 or TRBV6-3 and TRBJ1-5, with D maybe TRBD1 (6 bases). CDR3 length equals 14 residues. Germline values: CDR1 MNHEY, CDR2 SVGEGT. The V end lost 2 bases, the J end lost 3 bases, and 8 bases lay between the germline ends.

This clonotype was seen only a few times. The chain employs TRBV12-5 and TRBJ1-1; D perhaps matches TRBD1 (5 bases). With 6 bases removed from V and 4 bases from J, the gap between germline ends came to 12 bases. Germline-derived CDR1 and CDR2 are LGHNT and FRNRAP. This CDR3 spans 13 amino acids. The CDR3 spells CASGNGGGTEAFF. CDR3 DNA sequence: TGTGCTAGTGGCAACGGGGGGGGCACTGAAGCTTTCTTT. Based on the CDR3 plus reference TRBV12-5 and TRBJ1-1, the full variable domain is DARVTQTPRHKVTEMGQEVTMRCQPILGHNTVFWYRQTMMQGLELLAYFRNRAPLDDSGMPKDRFSAEMPDATLATLKIQPSEPRDSAVYFCASGNGGGTEAFFGQGTRLTVV.